Listed below are T cell receptor beta chains from one sample, sequenced in a study of metastatic and nonmetastatic thyroid tumors. Using MiXCR, TCRdb re-called clones from the PCR reads. Here the sample spans 20,000 to 30,000 clones, roughly 13% being singletons. Sequenced material: blood. The receptor set was obtained from a female donor with papillary thyroid cancer or a benign thyroid nodule (not recorded which). Some clones in this sample may be carry-over from other donors' samples. The CDR3 runs from the conserved cysteine through the conserved F or W. A D gene is named only where the DNA matches it firmly. Size tells how often a clone was seen (once, few, many) or the class of an expanded clone, and some rows leave it out.

CDR3aa: CASSLAVRDTQYF
CDR3nt: TGCGCCAGCAGCTTGGCCGTGCGAGATACGCAGTATTTT
d_gene: -
j_gene: TRBJ2-3
v_gene: TRBV5-1
abundance: many

CDR3aa: CASSLDQGADYEQYF
CDR3nt: TGTGCCAGCAGCTTAGACCAGGGTGCTGATTACGAGCAGTACTTC
d_gene: -
j_gene: TRBJ2-7
v_gene: TRBV5-4
abundance: many

CDR3aa: CALTHPGSGDGQYF
CDR3nt: TGTGCCTTGACCCATCCAGGGTCCGGGGACGGGCAGTACTTC
d_gene: -
j_gene: TRBJ2-7
v_gene: TRBV30
abundance: few

CDR3aa: CASSLRQGGGNEQFF
CDR3nt: TGCGCCAGCAGCTTAAGACAGGGGGGTGGCAATGAGCAGTTCTTC
d_gene: TRBD1
j_gene: TRBJ2-1
v_gene: TRBV5-1
abundance: many

CDR3aa: CASSPRPGFNTQYF
CDR3nt: TGTGCCAGCAGCCCCCGGCCGGGCTTTAATACGCAGTATTTT
d_gene: -
j_gene: TRBJ2-3
v_gene: TRBV27
abundance: many

CDR3aa: CSVWTSGRARNEQFF
CDR3nt: TGCAGCGTCTGGACTAGCGGGAGGGCACGGAATGAGCAGTTCTTC
d_gene: TRBD2
j_gene: TRBJ2-1
v_gene: TRBV29-1
abundance: many

CDR3aa: CASSLGGGDQYF
CDR3nt: TGTGCCAGCAGCTTGGGGGGAGGTGATCAGTACTTC
d_gene: -
j_gene: TRBJ2-7
v_gene: TRBV7-2
abundance: few

CDR3aa: CAWSVLVVGVETQYF
CDR3nt: TGTGCCTGGAGTGTACTAGTCGTCGGCGTGGAGACCCAGTACTTC
d_gene: -
j_gene: TRBJ2-5
v_gene: TRBV30
abundance: many

CDR3aa: CASSLETEAFF
CDR3nt: TGTGCCAGCAGTTTGGAAACTGAAGCTTTCTTT
d_gene: -
j_gene: TRBJ1-1
v_gene: TRBV28
abundance: few

CDR3aa: CASSLTPSYGYTF
CDR3nt: TGTGCCAGCAGCCTAACCCCGTCGTATGGCTACACCTTC
d_gene: -
j_gene: TRBJ1-2
v_gene: TRBV5-6
abundance: many

CDR3aa: CATSNEREGLGGELFF
CDR3nt: TGTGCCACCAGTAATGAGCGGGAGGGCCTCGGCGGGGAGCTGTTTTTT
d_gene: TRBD2
j_gene: TRBJ2-2
v_gene: TRBV15
abundance: few

CDR3aa: CAWSVGGGGDYGYTF
CDR3nt: TGTGCCTGGAGTGTAGGGGGAGGAGGAGACTATGGCTACACCTTC
d_gene: -
j_gene: TRBJ1-2
v_gene: TRBV30
abundance: -

CDR3aa: CASSLGPYGYTF
CDR3nt: TGTGCCAGCAGTTTGGGGCCTTATGGCTACACCTTC
d_gene: -
j_gene: TRBJ1-2
v_gene: TRBV28
abundance: many

CDR3aa: CASGQVLGNTIYF
CDR3nt: TGCGCCAGCGGACAGGTTCTAGGGAACACCATATATTTT
d_gene: TRBD1
j_gene: TRBJ1-3
v_gene: TRBV4-3
abundance: many

CDR3aa: CASRGGVGRGNEQFF
CDR3nt: TGTGCCAGCAGGGGGGGGGTGGGGCGAGGCAATGAGCAGTTCTTC
d_gene: TRBD2
j_gene: TRBJ2-1
v_gene: TRBV2
abundance: few

CDR3aa: CASSSFLYGAGGRSYEQYF
CDR3nt: TGTGCCAGCAGTTCCTTTCTTTACGGAGCGGGAGGCAGATCCTACGAGCAGTACTTC
d_gene: TRBD2
j_gene: TRBJ2-7
v_gene: TRBV6-2/TRBV6-3
abundance: -

CDR3aa: CASSRLWGGPIEETQYF
CDR3nt: TGTGCCAGCAGTCGCCTCTGGGGAGGCCCCATCGAAGAGACCCAGTACTTC
d_gene: -
j_gene: TRBJ2-5
v_gene: TRBV27
abundance: many

CDR3aa: CASSFDGYGYTF
CDR3nt: TGTGCCAGCAGCTTCGACGGCTATGGCTACACCTTC
d_gene: -
j_gene: TRBJ1-2
v_gene: TRBV7-9
abundance: many

CDR3aa: CASSPGVGGPKNIQYF
CDR3nt: TGTGCCAGCAGTCCCGGTGTTGGGGGGCCAAAAAACATTCAGTACTTC
d_gene: -
j_gene: TRBJ2-4
v_gene: TRBV6-1
abundance: many

CDR3aa: CASSVVGGGDAGELFF
CDR3nt: TGTGCCAGCAGCGTAGTAGGCGGGGGCGACGCCGGGGAGCTGTTTTTT
d_gene: -
j_gene: TRBJ2-2
v_gene: TRBV9
abundance: many

CDR3aa: CIVKDVGASFEQFF
CDR3nt: TGCATCGTCAAAGATGTGGGAGCATCCTTTGAGCAGTTCTTC
d_gene: -
j_gene: TRBJ2-1
v_gene: TRBV29-1
abundance: -

CDR3aa: CASSLFAGANVLTF
CDR3nt: TGTGCCAGCAGCTTATTCGCCGGGGCCAACGTCCTGACTTTC
d_gene: -
j_gene: TRBJ2-6
v_gene: TRBV11-3
abundance: -

CDR3aa: CASSLQNTGELFF
CDR3nt: TGCGCCAGCAGCTTACAAAACACCGGGGAGCTGTTTTTT
d_gene: -
j_gene: TRBJ2-2
v_gene: TRBV5-1
abundance: many

CDR3aa: CASSQGDSLTDTQYF
CDR3nt: TGCGCCAGCAGCCAGGGGGACTCTCTCACAGATACGCAGTATTTT
d_gene: -
j_gene: TRBJ2-3
v_gene: TRBV5-1
abundance: many

CDR3aa: CASSEEVLTMQYF
CDR3nt: TGTGCCAGCAGTGAAGAAGTTCTTACGATGCAGTACTTC
d_gene: -
j_gene: TRBJ2-7
v_gene: TRBV2
abundance: many

CDR3aa: CASSREAGEITGELFF
CDR3nt: TGTGCCAGCAGCCGCGAGGCAGGGGAGATAACCGGGGAGCTGTTTTTT
d_gene: -
j_gene: TRBJ2-2
v_gene: TRBV6-2/TRBV6-3
abundance: many

CDR3aa: CATSDSRETGGVKNIQYF
CDR3nt: TGTGCCACCAGTGATTCTCGGGAGACAGGGGGAGTCAAAAACATTCAGTACTTC
d_gene: TRBD1
j_gene: TRBJ2-4
v_gene: TRBV24-1
abundance: many

CDR3aa: CSARGRLADPYEQYF
CDR3nt: TGCAGTGCTAGAGGTCGACTAGCGGACCCCTACGAGCAGTACTTC
d_gene: TRBD2
j_gene: TRBJ2-7
v_gene: TRBV20-1
abundance: -

CDR3aa: CASSFGRGETEAFF
CDR3nt: TGTGCCAGCAGCTTCGGGCGGGGGGAAACTGAAGCTTTCTTT
d_gene: -
j_gene: TRBJ1-1
v_gene: TRBV7-8
abundance: many

CDR3aa: CSVTLDYSYNEQFF
CDR3nt: TGCAGCGTTACACTAGATTATTCCTACAATGAGCAGTTCTTC
d_gene: -
j_gene: TRBJ2-1
v_gene: TRBV29-1
abundance: many

CDR3aa: CASSLDGTPGYGYTF
CDR3nt: TGCGCCAGCAGCTTGGATGGGACCCCGGGCTATGGCTACACCTTC
d_gene: -
j_gene: TRBJ1-2
v_gene: TRBV5-1
abundance: -

CDR3aa: CASRGESSYNEQFF
CDR3nt: TGTGCCAGCAGGGGGGAGAGCTCCTACAATGAGCAGTTCTTC
d_gene: -
j_gene: TRBJ2-1
v_gene: TRBV2
abundance: many

CDR3aa: CASSPDRGPYEQYF
CDR3nt: TGTGCCAGCAGTCCGGACAGGGGGCCTTACGAGCAGTACTTC
d_gene: TRBD1
j_gene: TRBJ2-7
v_gene: TRBV6-2/TRBV6-3
abundance: many

CDR3aa: CASSQSRTAVGELFF
CDR3nt: TGCGCCAGCAGCCAATCTCGGACAGCTGTGGGGGAGCTGTTTTTT
d_gene: -
j_gene: TRBJ2-2
v_gene: TRBV3-1
abundance: -

CDR3aa: CAWGTSVETQYF
CDR3nt: TGTGCCTGGGGGACTAGCGTTGAGACCCAGTACTTC
d_gene: TRBD2
j_gene: TRBJ2-5
v_gene: TRBV30
abundance: many

CDR3aa: CASSPTQDQGQGAGQPQHF
CDR3nt: TGTGCCAGCAGTCCCACCCAGGACCAGGGACAGGGGGCGGGTCAGCCCCAGCATTTT
d_gene: TRBD1
j_gene: TRBJ1-5
v_gene: TRBV6-6
abundance: many

CDR3aa: CASTIDSGNSPLHF
CDR3nt: TGTGCCAGCACCATCGACTCGGGTAATTCACCCCTCCACTTT
d_gene: -
j_gene: TRBJ1-6
v_gene: TRBV3-1
abundance: many

CDR3aa: CASSSDRANEQFF
CDR3nt: TGTGCCAGCTCATCCGACAGGGCGAATGAGCAGTTCTTC
d_gene: TRBD1
j_gene: TRBJ2-1
v_gene: TRBV18
abundance: many

CDR3aa: CASRRVAGGSYNEQFF
CDR3nt: TGTGCCAGCAGAAGGGTAGCGGGAGGCTCCTACAATGAGCAGTTCTTC
d_gene: TRBD2
j_gene: TRBJ2-1
v_gene: TRBV7-2
abundance: many

CDR3aa: CATSVASGSTDTQYF
CDR3nt: TGTGCCACCAGTGTTGCTAGCGGGAGCACAGATACGCAGTATTTT
d_gene: TRBD2
j_gene: TRBJ2-3
v_gene: TRBV24-1
abundance: many

CDR3aa: CASKIGINNEQFF
CDR3nt: TGTGCCAGCAAGATAGGGATAAATAATGAGCAGTTCTTC
d_gene: -
j_gene: TRBJ2-1
v_gene: TRBV28
abundance: many

CDR3aa: CASSSIRGNYGYTF
CDR3nt: TGTGCCAGCAGCTCGATCAGGGGTAACTATGGCTACACCTTC
d_gene: -
j_gene: TRBJ1-2
v_gene: TRBV11-2
abundance: medium-sized

CDR3aa: CASSLGTGYGYTF
CDR3nt: TGTGCCAGCAGCTTAGGGACAGGGTACGGCTACACCTTC
d_gene: TRBD1
j_gene: TRBJ1-2
v_gene: TRBV7-9
abundance: many

CDR3aa: CASSLRARETQYF
CDR3nt: TGTGCCAGCAGCCTGAGGGCCCGAGAGACCCAGTACTTC
d_gene: -
j_gene: TRBJ2-5
v_gene: TRBV3-1
abundance: many

CDR3aa: CASSVTGVNEQYF
CDR3nt: TGTGCCAGCAGTGTAACAGGTGTCAACGAGCAGTACTTC
d_gene: -
j_gene: TRBJ2-7
v_gene: TRBV2
abundance: many

CDR3aa: CASSPEAGGSYEQYF
CDR3nt: TGCGCCAGCAGCCCTGAAGCGGGAGGGTCCTACGAGCAGTACTTC
d_gene: TRBD2
j_gene: TRBJ2-7
v_gene: TRBV4-1
abundance: many

CDR3aa: CASSDLDHRELFF
CDR3nt: TGTGCCAGCAGTGACTTGGACCACCGGGAGCTGTTTTTT
d_gene: -
j_gene: TRBJ2-2
v_gene: TRBV6-4
abundance: many

CDR3aa: CASSWGQSSQPQHF
CDR3nt: TGTGCCAGCAGCTGGGGACAGAGTTCTCAGCCCCAGCATTTT
d_gene: TRBD1
j_gene: TRBJ1-5
v_gene: TRBV5-5
abundance: many

CDR3aa: CASSQDYGQAGGYTF
CDR3nt: TGTGCCAGCAGCCAAGATTACGGGCAGGCGGGGGGCTACACCTTC
d_gene: -
j_gene: TRBJ1-2
v_gene: TRBV4-2
abundance: many

CDR3aa: CASSRKQVAEAFF
CDR3nt: TGTGCCAGTAGCCGTAAACAAGTAGCTGAAGCTTTCTTT
d_gene: -
j_gene: TRBJ1-1
v_gene: TRBV19
abundance: many

CDR3aa: CASSLGRETQYF
CDR3nt: TGTGCCAGCAGCTTAGGTAGAGAGACCCAGTACTTC
d_gene: -
j_gene: TRBJ2-5
v_gene: TRBV7-9
abundance: many